Detailed here is one TCR beta chain. This record belongs to a study of glioma-infiltrating T cells after dendritic cell vaccination. Study-wide context: Dendritic cell vaccine was injected intradermally three times, biweekly.

The time point was: after dendritic cell vaccination, including at tumor progression/relapse. Patients had residual fresh-frozen tumor tissue and more than two years of survival data. None of the glioblastoma patients had an isocitrate dehydrogenase mutation. Sequencing was performed with immunoSEQ multiplex PCR; in TCRdb, only in-frame clones are kept and a portion is missing. The data show some 99,000 clones, around 80% seen once. Germline V gene data show CDR1 as GTSNPN and CDR2 as SVGIG (reference sequence). There are 14 residues in the CDR3. With 3 bases removed from V and 7 bases from J, the gap between germline ends came to 15 bases.

This TCR came from a human donor with glioblastoma. The rearrangement links TRBV30 to TRBJ2-2; D might be TRBD2 (6 bases). The material was blood, obtained after dendritic cell vaccination. CDR3 bases: TGTGCCTGGAGCCTATTCGGAGCGGGCGGGGAGCTGTTTTTT. This sequence encodes CAWSLFGAGGELFF.